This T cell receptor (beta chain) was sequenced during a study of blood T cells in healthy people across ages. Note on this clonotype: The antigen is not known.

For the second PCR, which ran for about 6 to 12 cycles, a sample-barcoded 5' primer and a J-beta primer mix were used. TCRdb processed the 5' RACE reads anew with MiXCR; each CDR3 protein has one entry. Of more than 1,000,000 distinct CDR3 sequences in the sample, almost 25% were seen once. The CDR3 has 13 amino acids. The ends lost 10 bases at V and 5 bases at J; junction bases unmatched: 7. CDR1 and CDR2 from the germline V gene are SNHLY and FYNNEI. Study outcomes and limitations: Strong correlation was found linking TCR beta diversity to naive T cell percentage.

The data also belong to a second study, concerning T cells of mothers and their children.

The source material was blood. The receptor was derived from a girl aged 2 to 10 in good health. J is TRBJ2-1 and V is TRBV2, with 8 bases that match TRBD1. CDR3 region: CATRTGMDNEQFF. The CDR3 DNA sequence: TGTGCCACCCGGACAGGGATGGACAATGAGCAGTTCTTC.